A single sample is the source of the 16 T cell receptor beta chains below, sequenced in a study of blood T cells in healthy people across ages. With a J-beta primer mix and a sample-barcoded 5' primer, a second PCR ran about 7 to 12 cycles. Via MiXCR, TCRdb re-called the 5' RACE reads, giving one row per CDR3 protein. This sample has hundreds of thousands of distinct CDR3 sequences; more than 40% occur once, and the top ten carry 20% to 25%. The source material was blood. Receptor source: an older woman in good health.

V is TRBV20-1 and J is TRBJ2-5; no firm D call. The CDR3 totals 14 residues. V was clipped by 6 bases and J by 1 base, with 15 bases between them. Germline V CDR1 and CDR2: DFQATT, SNEGSKA (reference sequence). Here the CDR3 reads CSAKSPLGQETQYF. The CDR3 region has the DNA TGCAGTGCCAAAAGCCCGCTGGGCCAAGAGACCCAGTACTTC.

The genes are TRBV7-3 and TRBJ2-5; D unresolved. CDR3 length equals 14 residues. The V and J ends lost 5 bases and 5 bases respectively, with 15 bases between them. Per the germline V gene, CDR1 is SGHTA and CDR2 is FQGTGA. The CDR3 nucleotides read TGTGCCAGCAGCCCTACCTCAACCCGGGAGACCCAGTACTTC. This translates into CASSPTSTRETQYF.

This sequence joins TRBV5-1 and TRBJ2-1, with 7 bases lining up with TRBD1. Trimming at V came to 4 bases and at J to 7 bases, leaving 5 bases not matched to a gene. From germline, CDR1 is SGHRS and CDR2 YFSETQ. CDR3 length equals 13 residues. The DNA of the CDR3 is TGCGCCAGCAGCCTGGACAGGAGGAATGAGCAGTTCTTC. Amino acids: CASSLDRRNEQFF.

The V and J genes are TRBV11-3 and TRBJ2-1, with 13 bases identical to TRBD2. CDR1 and CDR2 (germline): SGHNT, YENEEA. CDR3 length equals 16 residues. J was trimmed by 5 bases and V by 5 bases; bases with no gene match: 6. CDR3 nucleotide sequence: TGTGCCAGCAGCCCCCGGGGGACTAGCGGGGACAATGAGCAGTTCTTC. It is translated as CASSPRGTSGDNEQFF. Looking up the rest from reference TRBV11-3 and TRBJ2-1 gives the full variable domain: EAGVVQSPRYKIIEKKQPVAFWCNPISGHNTLYWYLQNLGQGPELLIRYENEEAVDDSQLPKDRFSAERLKGVDSTLKIQPAELGDSAVYLCASSPRGTSGDNEQFFGPGTRLTVL.

The rearrangement uses TRBV28 and TRBJ2-7; 7 bases map to TRBD2. V was pared by 5 bases and J by 2 bases, with 6 bases of the junction left unmatched. CDR1 is MDHEN, CDR2 SYDVKM, per germline. The CDR3 totals 14 residues. The CDR3 region has the DNA TGTGCCAGCAGTCCTCTAGCGGTGCCCTACGAGCAGTACTTC. Amino acid sequence: CASSPLAVPYEQYF. The full variable domain, in which reference TRBV28 and TRBJ2-7 provide the parts outside the CDR3, is DVKVTQSSRYLVKRTGEKVFLECVQDMDHENMFWYRQDPGLGLRLIYFSYDVKMKEKGDIPEGYSVSREKKERFSLILESASTNQTSMYLCASSPLAVPYEQYFGPGTRLTVT.

On this clonotype: A much bigger clone sits one base away, suggesting this may be a read error. The V call is TRBV15, the J call TRBJ1-2; 7 bases are a match to TRBD1. The CDR3 spans 16 residues. Per the germline V gene, CDR1 is LNHNV and CDR2 is YYDKDF (reference sequence). The J segment lost 6 bases and the V segment lost 0 bases, leaving 10 bases of the junction unmatched. The CDR3 loop reads CATSRDTAGGRHGYTF. The CDR3 bases are TGTGCCACCAGCAGAGATACGGCAGGGGGAAGGCATGGCTACACCTTC.

The V call is TRBV7-2, the J call TRBJ2-1; 8 positions agree with TRBD2. The germline gives CDR1 SGHTA, CDR2 FQGNSA. This CDR3 spans 16 amino acids. The ends lost 4 bases at V and 0 bases at J; junction bases unmatched: 5. CDR3 nucleotide sequence: TGTGCCAGCAGCTCCGCCGGGGGGGCCTCCTACAATGAGCAGTTCTTC. Amino acids: CASSSAGGASYNEQFF.

The DNA for the CDR3 is TGTGCCAGCAGCTTACATCGGACATCCATCGAGGATGAGCAGTTCTTC. Translation: CASSLHRTSIEDEQFF. V gene TRBV7-3 combines with J gene TRBJ2-1; tentatively, D is TRBD1 (5 bases). Trimming left V 2 bases short and J 8 bases short, with 19 bases between. CDR1 is SGHTA, CDR2 FQGTGA, per germline. The CDR3 extends over 16 amino acids.

In this sample, this clonotype turned up a few times. V usage is TRBV7-9 and J usage is TRBJ2-5; tentative D call: TRBD1 (5 bases). The end of the DNA fits TRBJ2-7 better, so the J call may be wrong. Germline CDR1 is SEHNR and CDR2 is FQNEAQ (reference sequence). This CDR3 region has 15 residues. The CDR3 region is CASSLVGRVTVEQYF. CDR3 coding DNA: TGTGCCAGCAGCTTAGTGGGCAGGGTAACGGTCGAGCAGTACTTC.

The chain combines TRBV20-1 with TRBJ2-3, with 14 bases identical to TRBD2. Per germline, CDR1 DFQATT and CDR2 SNEGSKA (reference sequence). Germline trimming cut 5 bases from V and 9 bases from J; bases unmatched to any gene: 4. The CDR3 is 13 residues long. CDR3 DNA: TGCAGTGCTGGAGGGACTAGCGGGAGAACGCAGTATTTT. This sequence encodes CSAGGTSGRTQYF.

The chain links TRBV28 to TRBJ2-5; D unclear. The DNA end favors TRBJ2-7, so the J call may be wrong. The CDR3 is made up of 13 amino acids. Germline assignment: CDR1 MDHEN and CDR2 SYDVKM. In nucleotides, the CDR3 is TGTGCCAGCAGTTTCGGTAATGCCGGCGAGCAGTACTTC. This translates into CASSFGNAGEQYF.

A few counts support this clonotype. The V gene is TRBV28, the J gene TRBJ2-3; D gene unclear. CDR1 is MDHEN and CDR2 is SYDVKM in the germline V gene. V lost 7 bases, J lost 0 bases, and 14 bases lay in between. This CDR3 contains 15 residues. CDR3 protein: CASTPSGASTDTQYF. CDR3 in DNA: TGTGCCAGCACCCCCTCAGGCGCTAGCACAGATACGCAGTATTTT.

This clonotype has a single count. The chain combines TRBV4-1 with TRBJ1-6, with 9 bases aligning to TRBD1. After removal of 0 bases from V and 0 bases from J, the junction contained 9 bases not matched to a gene. The CDR3 contains 20 residues. CDR1 and CDR2 (germline): MGHRA, YSYEKL. CDR3 in DNA: TGCGCCAGCAGCCAAGAATGGGGACAGGGACAGAGCTCCTATAATTCACCCCTCCACTTT. It encodes CASSQEWGQGQSSYNSPLHF.

The CDR3 here is CSALSAGSGFF. DNA for the CDR3: TGCAGTGCCCTGAGTGCGGGAAGTGGGTTCTTC. The genes are TRBV20-1 and TRBJ2-1, with D possibly TRBD2 on 6 matching bases. This CDR3 is 11 amino acids long. Germline V lookup: CDR1 DFQATT, CDR2 SNEGSKA (reference sequence). Between the trimmed V and J ends, which lost 6 bases and 15 bases, there was a span of 18 bases.

The V call is TRBV28, the J call TRBJ2-4; 8 bases fit TRBD1. The J call could be wrong; TRBJ2-7 is a better fit for the DNA end. Germline V gives CDR1 MDHEN, CDR2 SYDVKM. This CDR3 is built from 13 residues. CDR3 sequence: CASKGTGPLEQYF. In DNA, the CDR3 is TGTGCCAGCAAAGGGACAGGTCCCCTCGAGCAGTACTTC.

There are a few counts of this clonotype. The chain has TRBV29-1 and TRBJ2-7; D call uncertain. The CDR3 has 13 amino acids. Per the germline V gene, CDR1 is SQVTM and CDR2 is ANQGSEA. Trimming left V 6 bases short and J 7 bases short, with 19 bases between. The CDR3 loop is CSVGRQIDNEQYF. The CDR3 nucleotides are TGCAGCGTAGGGCGGCAAATAGACAATGAGCAGTACTTC.